This record concerns one T cell receptor (beta chain) sequence. The antigen remains unidentified. These data belong to a study of cytotoxic CD8 clonotypes in ibrutinib-treated CLL. Regarding the study as a whole: Among the clonotypes, public ones were uncommon and contracted or held stable on treatment. Sustained-remission and progressing patients had unequal sampling times. The clonality went up when patients responded to ibrutinib and dropped back toward baseline at progression.

The repertoire was sequenced with immunoSEQ multiplex PCR; TCRdb's copy has only in-frame clones and lacks some. The sample records tens of thousands of clones, 56% being singletons. Germline CDR1 and CDR2: MGHRA and YSYEKL. The CDR3 has 16 amino acids. V lost 2 bases to trimming and J lost 1 base; unmatched junction nucleotides: 7. The source material was PBMCs, sampled after 24 months of ibrutinib treatment. The chain uses TRBV4-1 and TRBJ1-2, with 7 bases identical to TRBD1. This sequence was found in a human donor with chronic lymphocytic leukemia. The CDR3 DNA reads as TGCGCCAGCAGCCAATTTTCGGCAGGGGGTAACTATGGCTACACCTTC. This encodes CASSQFSAGGNYGYTF.